These 22 T cell receptor beta chains came from one sample sequenced in a study of T cell responses to AZD1222 COVID-19 vaccine. Produced via immunoSEQ multiplex PCR; TCRdb's table is partial and in-frame only. This sample has some 170,000 clones, with 90% to 95% found just once. The source material was peripheral blood, sampled on day 0 of AZD1222 vaccination. The origin of the receptors is an adult in good health.

This chain links TRBV6-2 or TRBV6-3 with TRBJ2-1, with 14 bases fitting TRBD2. V dropped 5 bases and J dropped 8; count of bases not matched to a gene: 5. The CDR3 runs to 15 residues. The germline gives CDR1 MNHEY, CDR2 SVGEGT. CDR3 residues: CASSPGLAGVDEQFF. DNA of the CDR3: TGTGCCAGCAGTCCGGGACTAGCGGGAGTGGATGAGCAGTTCTTC.

The chain links TRBV6-1 to TRBJ1-3; D is unclear. V was trimmed by 2 bases and J by 0 bases, leaving 11 bases between them. Germline V gene data show CDR1 as MNHNS and CDR2 as SASEGT. The length of the CDR3 is 16 residues. This CDR3 is CASSEKPPHSGNTIYF. The CDR3 DNA sequence: TGTGCCAGCAGTGAAAAGCCCCCCCACTCTGGAAACACCATATATTTT.

The CDR3 DNA reads TGTGCCAGCAGCGTAGCTCAGGCGTCCTACGAGCAGTACTTC. Its protein is CASSVAQASYEQYF. The chain is built from TRBV9 and TRBJ2-7; D is unclear. Germline CDR1 SGDLS, CDR2 YYNGEE. The CDR3 runs 14 residues. Between the trimmed V and J ends, which lost 0 bases and 1 base, there was a span of 8 bases.

V gene TRBV6-5 combines with J gene TRBJ2-1; D is unresolved. The germline V gene has CDR1 MNHEY and CDR2 SVGAGI. Trimming pared 3 bases from V and 4 bases from J, leaving 16 bases between. This CDR3 contains 16 residues. Here the CDR3 DNA reads TGTGCCAGCAGTTATAGGGCAGTCCAGGAATACAATGAGCAGTTCTTC. Amino acid sequence: CASSYRAVQEYNEQFF.

V and J are TRBV14 and TRBJ2-1; D uncertain. Germline V gene data show CDR1 as SGHDN and CDR2 as FVKESK. Trimming took 1 base from V and 4 from J, leaving 17 bases between them. This CDR3 contains 17 residues. This chain's CDR3 is CASSQGSLGRPYNEQFF. The DNA for the CDR3 is TGTGCCAGCAGCCAAGGGTCTTTGGGCAGACCTTACAATGAGCAGTTCTTC.

This chain joins TRBV7-8 and TRBJ1-5, with 9 nucleotides matching TRBD1. This CDR3 is 13 amino acids long. Germline assignment: CDR1 SGHVS and CDR2 FQNEAQ. Losses at the gene ends were 5 bases for V and 7 bases for J; bases not matched to a gene: 3. The CDR3 DNA sequence: TGTGCCAGCAGCCCGGACAGGGGACAGCCCCAGCATTTT. It is translated as CASSPDRGQPQHF.

This clone has only one observation. This chain joins TRBV3-1 (or the pseudogene TRBV3-2) and TRBJ2-1, with D tentatively TRBD2 (6 bases). Trimming left V 4 bases short and J 9 bases short, with 19 bases between. Per germline, CDR1 LGHDT and CDR2 YNNKEL (reference sequence). This CDR3 comprises 15 residues. The CDR3 DNA sequence: TGTGCCAGCAGCCCGCGTCAGGGAGGATGGAGTGAGCAGTTCTTC. It is translated as CASSPRQGGWSEQFF.

The genes are TRBV5-1 and TRBJ1-5; D might be TRBD1 (5 bases). The CDR3 has 15 amino acids. Germline V gene data show CDR1 as SGHRS and CDR2 as YFSETQ. The V gene lost 0 bases and the J gene lost 4 bases, with 11 bases spanning the gap. The DNA of the CDR3 is TGCGCCAGCAGCTTGGGGGGCCTGGGAAATCAGCCCCAGCATTTT. It is translated as CASSLGGLGNQPQHF.

The V call is TRBV3-1 (or the pseudogene TRBV3-2), the J call TRBJ2-1; 14 bases are shared with TRBD2. The V and J ends lost 1 base and 6 bases, in that order; junction bases with no gene match: 2. The CDR3 covers 16 residues. Germline CDR1 reads LGHDT; CDR2 reads YNNKEL (reference sequence). CDR3 sequence reads: CASSQGTSGRSNEQFF. CDR3 DNA: TGTGCCAGCAGCCAAGGGACTAGCGGGAGGAGCAATGAGCAGTTCTTC.

The chain is built from TRBV30 and TRBJ1-5; tentative D call: TRBD1 (5 bases). This CDR3 contains 13 residues. The V gene lost 1 base and the J gene lost 5 bases, with 9 bases spanning the gap. CDR1 is GTSNPN, CDR2 SVGIG, per germline (reference sequence). CDR3 amino acids: CAWSAGYDQPQHF. CDR3 DNA sequence: TGTGCCTGGAGTGCAGGGTACGATCAGCCCCAGCATTTT.

The V gene is TRBV6-5, the J gene TRBJ1-1; 10 bases are a match to TRBD1. In germline, CDR1 is MNHEY, CDR2 SVGAGI. The CDR3 runs 15 residues. V dropped 2 bases and J dropped 0; count of bases not matched to a gene: 0. CDR3 residues: CASSYGTGVNTEAFF. The CDR3 DNA sequence: TGTGCCAGCAGTTACGGGACAGGGGTGAACACTGAAGCTTTCTTT.

The V call is TRBV21-1, the J call TRBJ1-5. TRBV21-1 is a recognized pseudogene. The CDR3 runs to 15 residues. The CDR3 here is CASSKARGVNQPQHF. The CDR3 DNA reads TGTGCCAGCAGCAAAGCTAGGGGGGTCAATCAGCCCCAGCATTTT.

The genes are TRBV7-9 and TRBJ2-2; tentatively, D is TRBD1 (7 bases). Trimming took 5 bases from V and 4 from J, leaving 11 bases between them. The CDR3 has 14 residues. Per the germline V gene, CDR1 is SEHNR and CDR2 is FQNEAQ (reference sequence). The CDR3 DNA reads as TGTGCCAGCAGCAGCCAGGGGGGCACCGGGGAGCTGTTTTTT. It specifies CASSSQGGTGELFF.

The V and J genes are TRBV5-5 and TRBJ2-5; 11 bases agree with TRBD2. J gave up 4 bases and V 0 bases, and 11 bases lay outside the gene matches. CDR3 size: 18 residues. The V gene's germline CDR1 is SGHKS and CDR2 YYEKEE (reference sequence). This CDR3 is CASSLGLAGGPRRETQYF. The CDR3 DNA reads TGTGCCAGCAGCTTGGGCCTAGCGGGAGGCCCCCGGAGAGAGACCCAGTACTTC.

The rearrangement links TRBV14 to TRBJ2-3; weak D call: TRBD1 (5 bases). Between the trimmed V and J ends, which lost 2 bases and 0 bases, there was a span of 18 bases. This CDR3 is 18 amino acids long. CDR1 SGHDN and CDR2 FVKESK come from the germline V gene. The CDR3 spells CASSQSRTWAGSTDTQYF. CDR3 in DNA: TGTGCCAGCAGCCAATCCCGGACCTGGGCAGGGAGCACAGATACGCAGTATTTT. Full variable domain (remainder filled in from reference TRBV14 and TRBJ2-3): EAGVTQFPSHSVIEKGQTVTLRCDPISGHDNLYWYRRVMGKEIKFLLHFVKESKQDESGMPNNRFLAERTGGTYSTLKVQPAELEDSGVYFCASSQSRTWAGSTDTQYFGPGTRLTVL.

This clone appeared once. The V gene is TRBV19, the J gene TRBJ1-1; no reliable D call. With 5 bases removed from V and 8 bases from J, the gap between germline ends came to 27 bases. In germline, CDR1 is LNHDA, CDR2 SQIVND (reference sequence). The CDR3 extends over 17 amino acids. CDR3 in DNA: TGTGCCAGTAGTCTAAACCAGTTAAGGACCTTAAACCCCGAAGCTTTCTTT. It yields the protein CASSLNQLRTLNPEAFF.

This chain connects TRBV6-1 to TRBJ1-3; perhaps TRBD1 as D (6 bases). From germline, CDR1 is MNHNS and CDR2 SASEGT. The CDR3 runs 15 residues. V lost 1 base, J lost 0 bases, and 7 bases lay in between. The CDR3 is CASSEGRGSGNTIYF. CDR3 DNA: TGTGCCAGCAGTGAAGGCAGGGGCTCTGGAAACACCATATATTTT.

This rearrangement joins TRBV6-5 to TRBJ2-2; 9 bases line up with TRBD1. The CDR3 totals 16 residues. Germline CDR1 MNHEY, CDR2 SVGAGI. The ends lost 2 bases at V and 5 bases at J; junction bases unmatched: 6. For the CDR3, the DNA is TGTGCCAGCAGTTACCACCGACAGGGGGGAACCGGGGAGCTGTTTTTT. Translated, it gives CASSYHRQGGTGELFF.

The V and J genes are TRBV27 and TRBJ1-1, with D unresolved. Per the germline V gene, CDR1 is MNHEY and CDR2 is SMNVEV (reference sequence). Trimming pared 5 bases from V and 4 bases from J, leaving 14 bases between. This CDR3 comprises 14 residues. Here the CDR3 reads CASSPVGRGTEAFF. CDR3 DNA: TGTGCCAGCAGTCCCGTTGGGCGGGGCACTGAAGCTTTCTTT.

Of note for this clone: At one of its ends the junction is not consistent with the germline gene, which may arise from a read error. This sequence joins TRBV12-3 or TRBV12-4 and TRBJ1-2; D is unresolved. The CDR3 consists of 12 residues. CDR3 sequence (DNA): TGTGCCAGCAGCTCACGTTGGTATGGCTACACCTTT. It yields the protein CASSSRWYGYTF.

The chain couples TRBV23-1 to TRBJ2-7; D gene unclear. TRBV23-1 is assigned to the ORF class and has an uncertain function. V lost 3 bases and J 2 bases, leaving 11 bases between the germline ends. The CDR3 runs to 14 residues. The CDR3 spells CASSHRSLTYEQYF. The CDR3 DNA reads as TGCGCCAGCAGTCACAGGAGTCTAACCTACGAGCAGTACTTC.

The chain links TRBV20-1 to TRBJ1-1, with 7 positions matching TRBD1. V lost 4 bases, J lost 5 bases, and 1 base stayed unmatched. The CDR3 sequence is 11 residues long. Germline V gene lookup returns CDR1 DFQATT and CDR2 SNEGSKA (reference sequence). The CDR3 protein is CSATQGTEAFF. CDR3 DNA: TGCAGTGCTACACAGGGGACTGAAGCTTTCTTT.